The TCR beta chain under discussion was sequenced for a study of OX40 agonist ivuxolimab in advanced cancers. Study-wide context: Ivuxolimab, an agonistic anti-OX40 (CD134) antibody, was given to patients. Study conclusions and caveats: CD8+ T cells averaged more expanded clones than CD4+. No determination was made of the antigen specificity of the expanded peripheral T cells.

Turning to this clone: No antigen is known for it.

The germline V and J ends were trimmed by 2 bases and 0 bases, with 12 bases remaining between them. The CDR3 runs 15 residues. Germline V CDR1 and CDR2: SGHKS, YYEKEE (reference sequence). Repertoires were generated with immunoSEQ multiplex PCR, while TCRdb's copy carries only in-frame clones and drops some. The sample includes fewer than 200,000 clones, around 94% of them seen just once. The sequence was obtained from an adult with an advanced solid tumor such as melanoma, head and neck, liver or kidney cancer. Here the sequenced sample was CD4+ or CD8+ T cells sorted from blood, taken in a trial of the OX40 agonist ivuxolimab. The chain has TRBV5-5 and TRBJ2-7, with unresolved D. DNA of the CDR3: TGTGCCAGCAGCTTAGGGCTACTCGACTCCTACGAGCAGTACTTC. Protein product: CASSLGLLDSYEQYF.